The 13 T cell receptor beta chains presented below share a single source sample, sequenced in a study of T cells after posttransplantation cyclophosphamide (TCRdb year 2016). The treatment or condition label here, explained by the study, means: high-dose cyclophosphamide on days +3 and +4 as single-agent GVHD prophylaxis. Busulfan and fludarabine conditioning, a related or unrelated marrow graft, and cyclophosphamide on days +3 and +4 were given to PTCy patients. The protocol used for the library was the immunoSEQ multiplex PCR assay. TCRdb carries this immuneACCESS record with in-frame sequences only. Its versions omit some clonotypes, under half of them owing to an unresolved V gene in the studies checked, with the rest unexplained. The sample profile shows about 36,000 clones; around 80% of them were found once. The ten largest make up roughly 8.7% of the sample. The sequences come from CD4+ T cells sorted from blood, collected approximately 2,000 days after a stem cell transplant with posttransplant cyclophosphamide. These receptors were taken from a female patient between 35 and 55 years old who received an allogeneic stem cell transplant from a related donor, was CMV-positive, and had no GVHD. Following a transplant, a fraction of the T cells may be traceable to the graft donor.

This rearrangement joins TRBV7-9 to TRBJ2-3; 14 bases are a match to TRBD2. Germline loops: CDR1 SEHNR, CDR2 FQNEAQ (reference sequence). The V and J ends lost 0 bases and 6 bases, in that order; junction bases with no gene match: 8. The CDR3 contains 18 residues. DNA of the CDR3: TGTGCCAGCAGCTTAGCGAGGGGACTAGCGGGGGATCTGGATACGCAGTATTTT. Translated: CASSLARGLAGDLDTQYF.

Worth noting for this clone: One end of the junction varies from germline; a read error may be responsible. J is TRBJ2-5 and V is TRBV7-7; D possibly corresponds to TRBD1 (6 bases). The CDR3 runs to 13 residues. Germline V gives CDR1 SSHAT, CDR2 FNYEAQ (reference sequence). The CDR3 sequence is CASSSRGGETQYF. The CDR3 nucleotides are TGTGCTAGCAGCTCGAGAGGGGGAGAGACCCAGTACTTC.

The chain combines TRBV9 with TRBJ1-1; 7 bases line up with TRBD1. J gave up 6 bases and V 2 bases, and 10 bases lay outside the gene matches. Germline loops: CDR1 SGDLS, CDR2 YYNGEE. This CDR3 spans 15 amino acids. The CDR3 DNA reads as TGTGCCAGCAGCGTTGAAGGCAGGGGGATTCCTGAAGCTTTCTTT. It encodes CASSVEGRGIPEAFF.

V is TRBV6-4 and J is TRBJ1-1, with TRBD1 identical over 7 bases. Germline lookup yields CDR1 MRHNA and CDR2 SNTAGT. With 5 bases clipped from V and 1 base from J, the junction kept 4 bases outside the gene matches. The CDR3 sequence is 14 residues long. This chain's CDR3 is CASSRDSWNTEAFF. For the CDR3, the DNA is TGTGCCAGCAGTAGGGACAGTTGGAACACTGAAGCTTTCTTT.

The chain links TRBV19 to TRBJ1-6; 10 bases fit TRBD1. V lost 5 bases, J lost 9 bases, and 7 bases stayed unmatched. CDR3 size: 15 residues. The V gene's germline CDR1 is LNHDA and CDR2 SQIVND (reference sequence). This CDR3 reads CASSWGQGIGSPLHF. The CDR3 DNA reads as TGTGCCAGTAGTTGGGGACAGGGGATCGGTTCACCCCTCCACTTT.

This clone was seen only a few times. CDR3 sequence (DNA): TGCGCCAGCAGCTTCGGGACAGGGGCCCTACCTAGCACAGATACGCAGTATTTT. Translated, it gives CASSFGTGALPSTDTQYF. V usage is TRBV5-1 and J usage is TRBJ2-3; 10 bases are shared with TRBD1. The ends lost 2 bases at V and 0 bases at J; junction bases unmatched: 9. CDR1 and CDR2 (germline): SGHRS, YFSETQ. There are 18 residues in the CDR3.

The chain carries TRBV9 and TRBJ2-1, with a possible D match to TRBD2 (6 bases). The CDR3 contains 12 residues. V was shortened by 4 bases and J by 15 bases, with 17 bases between the two germline ends. Germline CDR1 SGDLS, CDR2 YYNGEE. CDR3 residues: CASSRQGLLPFF. As DNA, the CDR3 is TGTGCCAGCAGCCGGCAGGGACTGCTCCCGTTCTTC.

This clone was detected only once. The gene calls are TRBV27 and TRBJ2-3; maybe TRBD1 (6 bases). With 10 bases removed from V and 2 bases from J, the gap between germline ends came to 19 bases. Germline-derived CDR1 and CDR2 are MNHEY and SMNVEV (reference sequence). The CDR3 loop spans 15 amino acids. CDR3 region: CANLGTTDFTDTQYF. The CDR3 DNA is TGTGCCAATCTTGGGACAACCGACTTCACAGATACGCAGTATTTT.

This rearrangement joins TRBV11-1 to TRBJ2-2; the match to TRBD1 covers 10 bases. The CDR3 is 17 amino acids. The J segment lost 7 bases and the V segment lost 2 bases, leaving 10 bases of the junction unmatched. The germline CDR1 and CDR2 sequences are SGHAT and FQDESV (reference sequence). CDR3 residues: CASSLRGTGVAYGELFF. CDR3 in DNA: TGTGCCAGCAGCTTAAGAGGGACAGGGGTTGCCTACGGGGAGCTGTTTTTT.

V is TRBV7-9 and J is TRBJ1-6; D perhaps matches TRBD1 (5 bases). Trimming took 4 bases from V and 0 from J, leaving 19 bases between them. Germline V CDR1 and CDR2: SEHNR, FQNEAQ (reference sequence). CDR3 length: 19 amino acids. CDR3 sequence (DNA): TGTGCCAGCAGCTCCGGGGGTTTGGCAGGGAGCTCCTATAATTCACCCCTCCACTTT. Amino acid sequence: CASSSGGLAGSSYNSPLHF.

V usage is TRBV19 and J usage is TRBJ2-2; the match to TRBD2 covers 10 bases. J lost 0 bases, V lost 5 bases, and 6 bases had no gene match. The V gene's germline CDR1 is LNHDA and CDR2 SQIVND (reference sequence). The CDR3 contains 17 residues. DNA of the CDR3: TGTGCCAGTAGTCCGGTAGCGGGGGGTTCGAACACCGGGGAGCTGTTTTTT. Translation: CASSPVAGGSNTGELFF.

The rearrangement uses TRBV5-1 and TRBJ2-7, with 10 bases identical to TRBD2. Germline assignment: CDR1 SGHRS and CDR2 YFSETQ. The CDR3 consists of 15 residues. The V segment lost 4 bases and the J segment 2 bases; nucleotides outside the gene matches: 6. The CDR3 region is CASSPRTSGTYEQYF. CDR3 DNA: TGCGCCAGCAGCCCGAGGACTAGCGGCACCTACGAGCAGTACTTC.

The J gene is TRBJ1-2, the V gene TRBV7-2; D is unresolved. This CDR3 region has 14 residues. CDR1 SGHTA and CDR2 FQGNSA come from the germline V gene. The ends were cut back, 1 base at V and 8 bases at J, with 14 bases in the middle. CDR3 bases: TGTGCCAGCAGCTTAGGTGGTTCGATAGTGGGCTACACCTTC. Translating gives CASSLGGSIVGYTF.